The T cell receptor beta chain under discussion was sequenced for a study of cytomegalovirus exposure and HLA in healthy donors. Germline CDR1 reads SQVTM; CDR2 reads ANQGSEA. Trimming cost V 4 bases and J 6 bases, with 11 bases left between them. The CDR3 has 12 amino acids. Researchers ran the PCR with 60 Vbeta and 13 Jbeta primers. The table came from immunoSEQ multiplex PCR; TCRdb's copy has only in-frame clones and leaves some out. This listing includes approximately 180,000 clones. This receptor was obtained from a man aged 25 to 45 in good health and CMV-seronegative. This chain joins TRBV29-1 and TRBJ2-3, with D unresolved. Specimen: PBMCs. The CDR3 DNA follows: TGCAGCGTTGCCACGGAGTGGGATACGCAGTATTTT. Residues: CSVATEWDTQYF.